A single sample is the source of the 10 T cell receptor beta chains below, sequenced in a study of blood T cell repertoires in COVID-19. The table came from immunoSEQ multiplex PCR; TCRdb's copy has only in-frame clones and leaves some out. Of 200,000 to 250,000 clones in the sample, 86% are singletons; the top ten hold roughly 5.2%. Sequencing was carried out using peripheral blood. The receptors originated from a woman of 80 years or more with COVID-19, enrolled during active disease.

This clone was seen a few times. J is TRBJ1-2 and V is TRBV2; a possible D gene is TRBD1 (5 bases). CDR1 and CDR2 (germline): SNHLY, FYNNEI. This CDR3 is 13 amino acids long. Trimming cost V 5 bases and J 4 bases, with 11 bases left between them. CDR3 sequence reads: CASSPGLTYGYTF. CDR3 nucleotide sequence: TGTGCCAGCAGTCCGGGACTCACCTATGGCTACACCTTC.

The V call is TRBV7-8, the J call TRBJ1-2, with D perhaps matching TRBD1 (6 bases). This CDR3 region has 15 residues. Per the germline V gene, CDR1 is SGHVS and CDR2 is FQNEAQ. Trimming took 3 bases from V and 0 from J, leaving 11 bases between them. The CDR3 sequence: CASSLGQGTNYGYTF. For the CDR3, the DNA is TGTGCCAGCAGCTTGGGACAAGGAACTAACTATGGCTACACCTTC.

V gene TRBV19 combines with J gene TRBJ2-6; 11 bases are shared with TRBD1. The V and J ends lost 3 bases and 0 bases, in that order; junction bases with no gene match: 7. Germline lookup yields CDR1 LNHDA and CDR2 SQIVND (reference sequence). The CDR3 is 19 amino acids. The chain's CDR3 is CASSIGQGAYFSGANVLTF. CDR3 coding DNA: TGTGCCAGTAGTATTGGACAGGGGGCTTACTTCTCTGGGGCCAACGTCCTGACTTTC.

This clone has only a few counts. V gene TRBV30 combines with J gene TRBJ1-5, with a weak D call TRBD1 (5 bases). The CDR3 contains 13 residues. The V gene's germline CDR1 is GTSNPN and CDR2 SVGIG (reference sequence). Trimming removed 1 base at V and 2 bases at J, with 6 bases between. The CDR3 is CAWSAGRNQPQHF. DNA of the CDR3: TGTGCCTGGAGTGCAGGGCGCAATCAGCCCCAGCATTTT.

This clone was picked up one time. This chain uses TRBV7-2 with TRBJ1-2; 8 nucleotides align to TRBD1. The V segment lost 5 bases and the J segment 0 bases; nucleotides outside the gene matches: 11. The length of the CDR3 is 17 residues. CDR1 and CDR2 from the germline V gene are SGHTA and FQGNSA. CDR3 sequence reads: CASSPRTGRSSNYGYTF. The CDR3 DNA reads TGTGCCAGCAGCCCGCGGACAGGGCGAAGCTCTAACTATGGCTACACCTTC.

This clone showed up just a few times. This chain links TRBV18 with TRBJ1-2, with 9 bases lining up with TRBD1. This CDR3 has 16 residues. Germline loops: CDR1 KGHSH, CDR2 LQKENI. The V segment lost 0 bases and the J segment 4 bases; nucleotides outside the gene matches: 6. CDR3 DNA: TGTGCCAGCTCACCACCGGGAACAGGGGGCAGCTATGGCTACACCTTC. Translated, it gives CASSPPGTGGSYGYTF.

This clone was picked up a small number of times. The J gene is TRBJ1-5, the V gene TRBV15; no clear D. This CDR3 contains 16 residues. The V gene's germline CDR1 is LNHNV and CDR2 YYDKDF (reference sequence). V was pared by 0 bases and J by 1 base, with 10 bases between. Here the CDR3 DNA reads TGTGCCACCAGCAGAGACCGGGGTAGGAGCAATCAGCCCCAGCATTTT. Translating it yields CATSRDRGRSNQPQHF.

V usage is TRBV28 and J usage is TRBJ1-2; D perhaps matches TRBD1 (6 bases). The CDR3 runs to 17 residues. V was trimmed by 0 bases and J by 5 bases, leaving 19 bases between them. Germline CDR1 and CDR2: MDHEN and SYDVKM. The CDR3 DNA reads TGTGCCAGCAGTTTATGGACAGGATCATATAGCGCTTATGGCTACACCTTC. Its protein is CASSLWTGSYSAYGYTF.

V gene TRBV7-9 combines with J gene TRBJ1-2; tentatively, D is TRBD1 (6 bases). V was cut by 7 bases and J by 7 bases, with 16 bases left in between. This CDR3 region has 13 residues. Germline V gene sequence: CDR1 SEHNR, CDR2 FQNEAQ (reference sequence). In DNA, the CDR3 is TGTGCCAGCACCAACAGGGTACACGGTGGCTACACCTTC. It codes for CASTNRVHGGYTF.

This clone came up a few times. The same CDR3 is also encoded by other DNA sequences in this sample. The gene calls are TRBV19 and TRBJ1-5; D uncertain. Per the germline V gene, CDR1 is LNHDA and CDR2 is SQIVND (reference sequence). The CDR3 runs to 13 residues. V was cut by 6 bases and J by 0 bases, with 6 bases left in between. The DNA for the CDR3 is TGTGCCAGTAGCCCTTATAGCAATCAGCCCCAGCATTTT. It translates to CASSPYSNQPQHF.